This TCR beta chain was captured in a study of T-cell reconstitution after alpha-beta-depleted transplantation in children. This clonotype was picked up a small number of times. The antigen is undetermined. A library of TCRbeta sequences, prepared with unique molecular identifiers, was generated. TCRdb fed the PCR reads into MiXCR, producing one record per CDR3 protein. The data show around 800,000 distinct CDR3 sequences, roughly 15% seen once. Study outcomes and limitations: A year had passed since transplant, and T-cell counts and diversity by then came mostly from newly produced T cells.

CDR1 MGHDK and CDR2 SYGVNS come from the germline V gene. The CDR3 contains 18 residues. Deletions cut 2 bases from V and 7 bases from J, with 24 bases between. The V gene is TRBV25-1, the J gene TRBJ2-1; D ambiguous. The sequence was collected from a male patient younger than 18 who had a stem cell transplant for acute lymphoblastic leukemia, so the T cells may come from the graft donor. The material was PBMCs, mostly from graft donor cells, obtained 360 days after TCRalphabeta/CD19-depleted stem cell transplant. The CDR3 DNA reads as TGTGCCAGCAGTGAACGGGCCCACTTCACCGTCGGACGAAATGAGCAGTTCTTC. Translation gives CASSERAHFTVGRNEQFF.